The clone carrying this TCR beta chain was seen a single time. Libraries were prepared by immunoSEQ multiplex PCR; TCRdb keeps only in-frame clonotypes and omits some of them. The table records about 2 million clones, roughly 94% of them present only once. The source of the sample is a study of shared clonotypes between healthy human individuals. Positively selected for CCR7, the CD45RO-negative cells used as naive CD8 cells excluded terminally differentiated effector memory CD45RA+ cells. Among the donors, all were Caucasian adults who lived in Nashville, Tennessee. Trimming cost V 0 bases and J 2 bases, with 7 bases left between them. Germline lookup yields CDR1 MNHEY and CDR2 SMNVEV (reference sequence). The length of the CDR3 is 14 residues.

The V and J genes are TRBV27 and TRBJ1-1; D is unclear. The clonotype was recovered from a young man in good health. The sequenced sample was naive CD8+ T cells sorted from blood. The CDR3 here is CASSLSRINTEAFF. The CDR3 nucleotides are TGTGCCAGCAGTTTATCACGGATTAACACTGAAGCTTTCTTT.